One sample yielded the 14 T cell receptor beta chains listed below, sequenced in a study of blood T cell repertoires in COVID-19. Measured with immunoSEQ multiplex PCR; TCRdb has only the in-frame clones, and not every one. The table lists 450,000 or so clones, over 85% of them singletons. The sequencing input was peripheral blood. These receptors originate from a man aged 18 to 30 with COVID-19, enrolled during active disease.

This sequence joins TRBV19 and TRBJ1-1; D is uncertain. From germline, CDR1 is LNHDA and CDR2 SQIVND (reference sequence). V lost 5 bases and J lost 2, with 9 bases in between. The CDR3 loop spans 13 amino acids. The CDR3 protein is CASSSGVNTEAFF. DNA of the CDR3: TGTGCCAGTAGTTCTGGAGTCAACACTGAAGCTTTCTTT.

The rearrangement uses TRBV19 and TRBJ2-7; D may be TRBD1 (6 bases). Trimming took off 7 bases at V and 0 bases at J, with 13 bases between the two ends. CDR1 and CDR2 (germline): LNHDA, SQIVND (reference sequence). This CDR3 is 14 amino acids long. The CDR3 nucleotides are TGTGCCAGTACCCCGACAGGCTACTCCTACGAGCAGTACTTC. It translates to CASTPTGYSYEQYF.

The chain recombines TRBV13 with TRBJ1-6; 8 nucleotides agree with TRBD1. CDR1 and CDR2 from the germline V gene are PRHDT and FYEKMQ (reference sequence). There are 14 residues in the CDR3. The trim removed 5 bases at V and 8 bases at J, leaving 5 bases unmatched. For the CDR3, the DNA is TGTGCCAGCAGCCTCCGGACAGGGTATTCACCCCTCCACTTT. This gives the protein CASSLRTGYSPLHF.

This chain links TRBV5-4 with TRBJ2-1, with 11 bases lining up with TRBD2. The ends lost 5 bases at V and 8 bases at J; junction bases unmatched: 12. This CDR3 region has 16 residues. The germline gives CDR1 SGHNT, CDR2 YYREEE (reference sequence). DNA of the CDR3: TGTGCCAGCAGGCCTACTAGCGGGAGAAGGGTATATGAGCAGTTCTTC. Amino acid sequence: CASRPTSGRRVYEQFF.

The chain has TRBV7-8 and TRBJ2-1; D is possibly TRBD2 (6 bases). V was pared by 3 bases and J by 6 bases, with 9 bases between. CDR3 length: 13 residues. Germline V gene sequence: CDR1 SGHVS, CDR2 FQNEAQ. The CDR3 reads CASSFGGGNEQFF. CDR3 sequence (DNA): TGTGCCAGCAGCTTTGGGGGAGGCAATGAGCAGTTCTTC.

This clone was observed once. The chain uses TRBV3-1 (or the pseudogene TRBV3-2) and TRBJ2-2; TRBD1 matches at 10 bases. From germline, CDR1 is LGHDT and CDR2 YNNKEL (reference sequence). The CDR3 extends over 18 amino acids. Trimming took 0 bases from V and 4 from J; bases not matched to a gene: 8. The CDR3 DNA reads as TGTGCCAGCAGCCAAGATTTGGGGGACAGGGGTATCACCGGGGAGCTGTTTTTT. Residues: CASSQDLGDRGITGELFF.

CDR3 protein: CASSPTAQRRTGELFF. The CDR3 coding sequence is TGCGCCAGCAGCCCTACCGCCCAGCGGCGCACCGGGGAGCTGTTTTTT. This chain uses TRBV4-1 with TRBJ2-2, with D possibly being TRBD2 (5 bases). Germline values: CDR1 MGHRA, CDR2 YSYEKL. Trimming cost V 4 bases and J 4 bases, with 16 bases left between them. The CDR3 is 16 residues long.

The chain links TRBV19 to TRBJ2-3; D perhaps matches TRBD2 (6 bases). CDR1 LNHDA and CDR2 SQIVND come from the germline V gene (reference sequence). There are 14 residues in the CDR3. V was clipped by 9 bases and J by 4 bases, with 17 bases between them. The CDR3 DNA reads TGTGCCAGCTCCGGAGCCGGGACTGCAGATACGCAGTATTTT. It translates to CASSGAGTADTQYF.

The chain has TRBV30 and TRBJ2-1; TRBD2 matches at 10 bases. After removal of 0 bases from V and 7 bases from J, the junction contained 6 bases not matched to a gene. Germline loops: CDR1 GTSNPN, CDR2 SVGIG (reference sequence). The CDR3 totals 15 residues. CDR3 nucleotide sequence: TGTGCCTGGAGTGTATGGACTAGCGGCATGAATGAGCAGTTCTTC. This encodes CAWSVWTSGMNEQFF.

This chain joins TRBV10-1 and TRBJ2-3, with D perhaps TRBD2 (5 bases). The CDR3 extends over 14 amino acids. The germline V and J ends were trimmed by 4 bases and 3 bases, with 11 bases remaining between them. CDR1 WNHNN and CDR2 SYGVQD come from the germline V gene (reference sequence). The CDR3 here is CASSVGIRTDTQYF. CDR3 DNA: TGCGCCAGCAGTGTCGGGATTCGGACAGATACGCAGTATTTT.

CDR3 in DNA: TGTGCCAGCAGCCAAGGGTGGGGGCGAGAGACCCAGTACTTC. Translated, it gives CASSQGWGRETQYF. The chain employs TRBV14 and TRBJ2-5, with D possibly matching TRBD1 (6 bases). This CDR3 is 14 amino acids long. The ends were cut back, 1 base at V and 4 bases at J, with 10 bases in the middle. Germline CDR1 SGHDN, CDR2 FVKESK.

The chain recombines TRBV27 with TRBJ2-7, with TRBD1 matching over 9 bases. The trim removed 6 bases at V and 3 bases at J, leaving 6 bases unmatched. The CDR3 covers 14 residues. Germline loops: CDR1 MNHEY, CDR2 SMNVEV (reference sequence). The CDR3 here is CASSRQGVGYEQYF. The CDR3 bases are TGTGCCAGCAGCAGACAGGGGGTCGGCTACGAGCAGTACTTC.

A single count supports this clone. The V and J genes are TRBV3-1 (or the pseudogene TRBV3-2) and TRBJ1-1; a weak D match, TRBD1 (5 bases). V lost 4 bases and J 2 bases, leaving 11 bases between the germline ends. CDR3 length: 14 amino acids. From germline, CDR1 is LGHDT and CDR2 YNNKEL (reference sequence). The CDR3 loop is CASSLRGSNTEAFF. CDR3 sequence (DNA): TGTGCCAGCAGCCTCCGGGGGAGTAACACTGAAGCTTTCTTT.

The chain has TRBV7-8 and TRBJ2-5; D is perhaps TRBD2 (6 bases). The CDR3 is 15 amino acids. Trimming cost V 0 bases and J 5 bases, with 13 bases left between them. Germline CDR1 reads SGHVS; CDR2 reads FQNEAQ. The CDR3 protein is CASSLAGGYAETQYF. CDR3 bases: TGTGCCAGCAGCTTAGCGGGAGGTTACGCGGAGACCCAGTACTTC.